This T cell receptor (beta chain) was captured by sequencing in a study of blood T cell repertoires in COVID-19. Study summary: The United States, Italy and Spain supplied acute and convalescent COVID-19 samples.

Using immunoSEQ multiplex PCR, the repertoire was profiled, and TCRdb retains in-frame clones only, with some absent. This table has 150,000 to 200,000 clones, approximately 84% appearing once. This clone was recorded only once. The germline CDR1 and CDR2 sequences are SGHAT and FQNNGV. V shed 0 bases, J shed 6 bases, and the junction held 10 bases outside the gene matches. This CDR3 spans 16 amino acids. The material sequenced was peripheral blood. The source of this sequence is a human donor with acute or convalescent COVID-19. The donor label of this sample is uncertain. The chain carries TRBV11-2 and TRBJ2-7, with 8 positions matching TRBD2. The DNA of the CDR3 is TGTGCCAGCAGCTTAGATCCCAGTAGCGGGGCCACCGAGCAGTACTTC. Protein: CASSLDPSSGATEQYF.